Listed below are T cell receptor beta chains from one sample, sequenced in a study of cytomegalovirus exposure and HLA in healthy donors. The assay was immunoSEQ multiplex PCR, and TCRdb's table has in-frame clones only and misses some. This sample has some 60,000 clones, with under 80% found just once. The specimen sequenced was PBMCs. The receptor set was obtained from a woman in her twenties or thirties in good health and CMV-seronegative. The CDR3 runs from the conserved cysteine through the conserved F or W. D genes are given only for firm matches. Size is omitted from some rows. Given values are once, few, many or a class for expanded clones.

j_call v_call d_call clone_size cdr3_nt cdr3_aa
TRBJ2-1 TRBV9 . . TGTGCCAGCAGCGTAGGGGGCGGGAATACCTACAATGAGCAGTTCTTC CASSVGGGNTYNEQFF
TRBJ2-3 TRBV5-6 . . TGTGCCAGCAGCTTGAAGATTAGCGGTACTAGCACAGATACGCAGTATTTT CASSLKISGTSTDTQYF
TRBJ1-1 TRBV29-1 TRBD1 . TGCAGCGTTGAAGCTCGATCCGGGACAGGGGGCCTAGCTTTCTTT CSVEARSGTGGLAFF
TRBJ2-5 TRBV6-5 TRBD2 . TGTGCCAGCAGGCATCTAGCGGGATCGCAAGAGACCCAGTACTTC CASRHLAGSQETQYF
TRBJ2-2 TRBV11-3 TRBD2 . TGTGCCAGCAGCTTGTTTAGAGGGAGGGCCGGGGAGCTGTTTTTT CASSLFRGRAGELFF
TRBJ1-1 TRBV5-1 . . TGCGCCAGCAGCTTAGCGGGGGCGGCTGAAGCTTTCTTT CASSLAGAAEAFF
TRBJ1-2 TRBV28 TRBD1 few TGTGCCAGCAGGGGGACAGGGGGGGTCTATGGCTACACCTTC CASRGTGGVYGYTF
TRBJ2-1 TRBV9 . . TGTGCCAGCAGCGTACTGCGGGCCAATGAGCAGTTCTTC CASSVLRANEQFF
TRBJ2-3 TRBV5-1 TRBD2 . TGCGCCAGCCTGGCGACATCGGGACTAGCGATAACAGATACGCAGTATTTT CASLATSGLAITDTQYF
TRBJ1-2 TRBV12-5 . once TGTGCTAGTGGCACTCCAGGGGTCCCCTATGGCTACACCTTC CASGTPGVPYGYTF
TRBJ1-1 TRBV28 . few TGTGCCAGCAGTTTTCCAGGTTGGGACACTGAAGCTTTCTTT CASSFPGWDTEAFF
TRBJ2-7 TRBV6-5 TRBD1 few TGTGCCAGCAGAGGGACAGGGGTTTACGAGCAGTACTTC CASRGTGVYEQYF
TRBJ1-3 TRBV7-3 TRBD1 . TGTGCCAGCAGCCTGACAGGGGGCAACTCTGGAAACACCATATATTTT CASSLTGGNSGNTIYF